The text below deals with one TCR beta chain. TCRdb keeps only in-frame clones here, not all; method: immunoSEQ multiplex PCR. The sample gives a few hundred thousand clones, around 82% of which show up once; less than 4% is in the top ten. This sample is drawn from a study of blood T cell repertoires in COVID-19. Sequencing used peripheral blood. This TCR was sampled from a woman younger than 35 with acute or convalescent COVID-19.

CDR3 protein: CASSQDDSFSANYGYTF. CDR3 nucleotide sequence: TGCGCCAGCAGCCAAGATGATTCATTCTCAGCTAACTATGGCTACACCTTC. The chain joins TRBV4-1 to TRBJ1-2; D not resolved. In germline, CDR1 is MGHRA, CDR2 YSYEKL. The CDR3 sequence is 17 residues long. With 0 bases removed from V and 0 bases from J, the gap between germline ends came to 14 bases.